This T cell receptor beta chain originates from a study of T cell repertoires and HLA-DP antigens. Study in general: Sorted CD137+CD4+ samples averaged about 220 ng DNA; pre-culture CD4+ samples, 1,000 to 1,500 ng. General study points: Naive and memory CD4+ repertoires were not analysed separately.

This clone has only a few counts. The antigen remains undetermined. The CDR3 length is 14 residues. V gave up 6 bases and J gave up 1 base, with 12 bases separating them. CDR1 and CDR2 (germline): MDHEN, SYDVKM. Using immunoSEQ multiplex PCR, the repertoire was profiled, and TCRdb retains in-frame clones only, with some absent. The sample carries around 90,000 clones, around nine tenths recorded once. This receptor was obtained from a man in his forties or fifties in good health and CMV-seronegative. The material sequenced was CD4+ T cells from PBMCs. This rearrangement joins TRBV28 to TRBJ1-1, with D tentatively TRBD1 (5 bases). In nucleotides, the CDR3 is TGTGCCAGCAGATCGACAGCGCCGAACACTGAAGCTTTCTTT. Its protein is CASRSTAPNTEAFF.